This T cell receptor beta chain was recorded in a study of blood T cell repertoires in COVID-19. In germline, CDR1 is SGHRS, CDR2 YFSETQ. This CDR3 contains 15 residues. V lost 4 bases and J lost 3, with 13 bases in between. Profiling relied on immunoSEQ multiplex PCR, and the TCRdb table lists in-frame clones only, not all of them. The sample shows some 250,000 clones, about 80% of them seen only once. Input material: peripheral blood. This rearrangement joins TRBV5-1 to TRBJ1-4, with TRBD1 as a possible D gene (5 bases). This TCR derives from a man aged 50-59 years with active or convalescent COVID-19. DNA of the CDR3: TGCGCCAGCAGCCAAAATCAGGGTCCTAATGAAAAACTGTTTTTT. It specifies CASSQNQGPNEKLFF.